A single sample gave rise to the 28 T cell receptor beta chains below, sequenced in a study of shared clonotypes between healthy human individuals. Profiling relied on immunoSEQ multiplex PCR, and the TCRdb table lists in-frame clones only, not all of them. The top ten hold roughly 1.4% of the sample, which has 850,000 to 1,200,000 clones, about 80% seen once. The sample comprised memory CD4+ T cells sorted from blood. Subset specified: CD45RA-negative fraction. The receptors derive from a man younger than 30 in good health.

V gene TRBV6-1 combines with J gene TRBJ2-7; D gene ambiguous. Germline-derived CDR1 and CDR2 are MNHNS and SASEGT. The CDR3 runs 12 residues. V lost 1 base, J lost 6 bases, and 7 bases lay in between. The CDR3 sequence is CASSEVPLEQYF. For the CDR3, the DNA is TGTGCCAGCAGTGAAGTCCCCCTCGAGCAGTACTTC.

The V gene is TRBV6-6, the J gene TRBJ2-2; D is unresolved. The V gene's germline CDR1 is MNHNY and CDR2 SVGAGI (reference sequence). The CDR3 contains 12 residues. The ends were cut back, 7 bases at V and 7 bases at J, with 10 bases in the middle. The CDR3 sequence is CASNLHGGELFF. For the CDR3, the DNA is TGTGCCAGCAATTTACATGGCGGGGAGCTGTTTTTT.

The V gene is TRBV30, the J gene TRBJ2-2; possible D gene TRBD1, 5 bases. The germline V gene has CDR1 GTSNPN and CDR2 SVGIG (reference sequence). Trimming pared 0 bases from V and 6 bases from J, leaving 5 bases between. The CDR3 spans 12 residues. CDR3 DNA sequence: TGTGCCTGGAGTGTAGGGGCCGGGGAGCTGTTTTTT. Encoded protein: CAWSVGAGELFF.

The chain couples TRBV19 to TRBJ1-1; TRBD1 aligns across 10 bases. Looked up from germline, CDR1 is LNHDA and CDR2 is SQIVND (reference sequence). This CDR3 is built from 14 residues. The J segment lost 7 bases and the V segment lost 1 base, leaving 3 bases of the junction unmatched. Here the CDR3 reads CASSIARDRGEAFF. Here the CDR3 DNA reads TGTGCCAGTAGTATAGCCCGGGACAGGGGTGAAGCTTTCTTT.

The V and J genes are TRBV30 and TRBJ1-5; 7 bases align to TRBD1. The CDR3 covers 13 residues. Trimming at V came to 4 bases and at J to 6 bases, leaving 6 bases not matched to a gene. Looked up from germline, CDR1 is GTSNPN and CDR2 is SVGIG (reference sequence). The DNA of the CDR3 is TGTGCCTGGAAGGGGGCAGGCGGTCAGCCCCAGCATTTT. The encoded protein is CAWKGAGGQPQHF. The variable domain in full, completed from reference TRBV30 and TRBJ1-5, reads SQTIHQWPATLVQPVGSPLSLECTVEGTSNPNLYWYRQAAGRGLQLLFYSVGIGQISSEVPQNLSASRPQDRQFILSSKKLLLSDSGFYLCAWKGAGGQPQHFGDGTRLSIL.

The genes are TRBV6-1 and TRBJ2-3; either TRBD1 or TRBD2 may fit D (5 bases each). The germline V gene encodes CDR1 MNHNS and CDR2 SASEGT. V was pared by 7 bases and J by 8 bases, with 19 bases between. This CDR3 has 14 amino acids. The CDR3, as DNA: TGTGCCAGCACCAGTCACGGGGCATCGTCTACGCAGTATTTT. Protein: CASTSHGASSTQYF.

V is TRBV5-1 and J is TRBJ2-1; D is unclear. The CDR3 is 13 residues long. The germline CDR1 and CDR2 sequences are SGHRS and YFSETQ. Trimming stripped 5 bases from V and 1 base from J, with 7 bases between. The CDR3: CASRNTSYNEQFF. The DNA for the CDR3 is TGCGCCAGCAGAAATACTTCCTACAATGAGCAGTTCTTC.

Turning to this clone: This specimen includes other DNA sequences encoding the same CDR3. This sequence joins TRBV30 and TRBJ2-5; D gene unclear. This CDR3 region has 11 residues. Germline V gives CDR1 GTSNPN, CDR2 SVGIG (reference sequence). V was trimmed by 2 bases and J by 1 base, leaving 2 bases between them. As DNA, the CDR3 is TGTGCCTGGAGTTCCCAAGAGACCCAGTACTTC. This codes for CAWSSQETQYF.

CDR3 sequence: CASSKQGGPYEQYF. Here the CDR3 DNA reads TGTGCCAGCAGCAAACAGGGGGGGCCCTACGAGCAGTACTTC. The V gene is TRBV7-6, the J gene TRBJ2-7, with D tentatively TRBD1 (8 bases). Trimming stripped 5 bases from V and 2 bases from J, with 13 bases between. CDR1 and CDR2 from the germline V gene are SGHVS and FNYEAQ. The CDR3 spans 14 residues.

The genes are TRBV5-4 and TRBJ2-3; the match to TRBD1 covers 8 bases. V dropped 4 bases and J dropped 4; count of bases not matched to a gene: 8. CDR3 length: 15 amino acids. The germline CDR1 and CDR2 sequences are SGHNT and YYREEE (reference sequence). The CDR3 protein is CASSGTGGAADTQYF. CDR3 nucleotides: TGTGCCAGCAGCGGAACAGGGGGAGCGGCAGATACGCAGTATTTT.

V usage is TRBV7-2 and J usage is TRBJ2-2; TRBD2 matches at 10 bases. The CDR3 is 16 residues long. With 4 bases clipped from V and 1 base from J, the junction kept 3 bases outside the gene matches. CDR1 is SGHTA, CDR2 FQGNSA, per germline. The CDR3 DNA sequence: TGTGCCAGCAGCTCTCTAGCGGGAGTGAACACCGGGGAGCTGTTTTTT. It is translated as CASSSLAGVNTGELFF. The whole variable domain, remainder taken from reference TRBV7-2 and TRBJ2-2, is GAGVSQSPSNKVTEKGKDVELRCDPISGHTALYWYRQSLGQGLEFLIYFQGNSAPDKSGLPSDRFSAERTGGSVSTLTIQRTQQEDSAVYLCASSSLAGVNTGELFFGEGSRLTVL.

A remark on this clone: Other DNA sequences within the sample encode an identical CDR3. In DNA form, the CDR3 reads TGTGCCAGCAGCGTGGGTCAGAGCAATCAGCCCCAGCATTTT. It is translated as CASSVGQSNQPQHF. This rearrangement joins TRBV9 to TRBJ1-5, with D unclear. The V and J ends lost 2 bases and 1 base respectively, with 7 bases between them. CDR3 length equals 14 residues. From germline, CDR1 is SGDLS and CDR2 YYNGEE.

The genes are TRBV6-1 and TRBJ1-1, with D hard to call. The V gene's germline CDR1 is MNHNS and CDR2 SASEGT. Deletions cut 6 bases from V and 8 bases from J, with 16 bases between. CDR3 length equals 13 residues. CDR3 region: CASSPGTSGEAFF. The DNA of the CDR3 is TGTGCCAGCAGCCCTGGTACGTCAGGCGAAGCTTTCTTT.

The J gene is TRBJ2-7, the V gene TRBV5-4; possible D gene TRBD2, 6 bases. The CDR3 totals 14 residues. V was trimmed by 0 bases and J by 2 bases, leaving 9 bases between them. In germline, CDR1 is SGHNT, CDR2 YYREEE (reference sequence). The CDR3 here is CASSLAGVPYEQYF. The CDR3 bases are TGTGCCAGCAGCTTGGCGGGGGTCCCCTACGAGCAGTACTTC.

V and J are TRBV18 and TRBJ2-5; D gene ambiguous. V dropped 1 base and J dropped 2 bases, with 11 bases sitting between them. CDR1 and CDR2 from the germline V gene are KGHSH and LQKENI. This CDR3 comprises 15 residues. The CDR3 region is CASSPLSGVQETQYF. In DNA form, the CDR3 reads TGTGCCAGCTCACCACTTTCTGGAGTTCAAGAGACCCAGTACTTC.

The chain uses TRBV2 and TRBJ1-1; tentatively, D is TRBD1 (6 bases). Trimming pared 8 bases from V and 13 bases from J, leaving 20 bases between. Germline V lookup: CDR1 SNHLY, CDR2 FYNNEI. This CDR3 is 12 amino acids long. DNA of the CDR3: TGTGCCAGCGGAGTTGACAGGTACATTGGTTTCTTT. Its protein is CASGVDRYIGFF. Using reference TRBV2 and TRBJ1-1 for the parts outside the CDR3, the full variable domain is EPEVTQTPSHQVTQMGQEVILRCVPISNHLYFYWYRQILGQKVEFLVSFYNNEISEKSEIFDDQFSVERPDGSNFTLKIRSTKLEDSAMYFCASGVDRYIGFFGQGTRLTVV.

For the CDR3, the DNA is TGTGCCAGCAGCTCGAGCGGGTCGAGGCGGGAGGCCCAAGAGACCCAGTACTTC. This translates into CASSSSGSRREAQETQYF. The chain joins TRBV5-4 to TRBJ2-5; 8 nucleotides agree with TRBD2. From germline, CDR1 is SGHNT and CDR2 YYREEE (reference sequence). There are 18 residues in the CDR3. V gave up 3 bases and J gave up 1 base; unmatched junction bases: 14. Together with reference TRBV5-4 and TRBJ2-5, the CDR3 gives the full variable domain: ETGVTQSPTHLIKTRGQQVTLRCSSQSGHNTVSWYQQALGQGPQFIFQYYREEENGRGNFPPRFSGLQFPNYSSELNVNALELDDSALYLCASSSSGSRREAQETQYFGPGTRLLVL.

The gene calls are TRBV10-2 and TRBJ2-5, with 9 bases lining up with TRBD2. J lost 0 bases, V lost 6 bases, and 20 bases had no gene match. This CDR3 has 20 residues. Germline V gene lookup returns CDR1 WSHSY and CDR2 SAAADI. The CDR3 coding sequence is TGCGCCAGCAGGGACCCTTGGGGCGGGAGGGCCATCAAGGACCAAGAGACCCAGTACTTC. This gives the protein CASRDPWGGRAIKDQETQYF.

This clone was seen ten or more times. This chain joins TRBV7-2 and TRBJ2-2; D is unclear. The CDR3 sequence is 16 residues long. The germline V gene has CDR1 SGHTA and CDR2 FQGNSA. The V end was cut by 4 bases, the J end by 1 base, with 13 bases between. The CDR3 spells CASSSFGVGNTGELFF. In DNA form, the CDR3 reads TGTGCCAGCAGCTCCTTTGGGGTTGGGAACACCGGGGAGCTGTTTTTT.

The chain couples TRBV5-6 to TRBJ2-5; 9 bases are a match to TRBD2. The CDR3 contains 16 residues. Germline values: CDR1 SGHDT, CDR2 YYEEEE. J lost 5 bases, V lost 0 bases, and 8 bases had no gene match. CDR3 DNA sequence: TGTGCCAGCAGCTTGGCACTAGCGGGTAGTAGGGAGACCCAGTACTTC. This codes for CASSLALAGSRETQYF.

The gene calls are TRBV5-1 and TRBJ2-7; 9 bases line up with TRBD1. CDR3 length: 16 amino acids. Trimming took 4 bases from V and 3 from J; bases not matched to a gene: 11. CDR1 and CDR2 (germline): SGHRS, YFSETQ. Written as DNA, the CDR3 is TGCGCCAGCAGCCTTTTCCCGGGACAGGGAGTCTACGAGCAGTACTTC. Translated: CASSLFPGQGVYEQYF.

The V gene is TRBV5-1, the J gene TRBJ2-1; a possible D gene is TRBD2 (6 bases). Trimming left V 4 bases short and J 6 bases short, with 14 bases between. This CDR3 has 14 residues. CDR1 SGHRS and CDR2 YFSETQ come from the germline V gene. The CDR3 spells CASSGGTAPNEQFF. As DNA, the CDR3 is TGCGCCAGCAGCGGAGGGACTGCCCCCAATGAGCAGTTCTTC.

The chain recombines TRBV2 with TRBJ2-7; 7 bases agree with TRBD1. The CDR3 length is 16 residues. The V gene end was trimmed by 5 bases and the J gene end by 5 bases; junction bases not matched to a gene: 15. Germline V lookup: CDR1 SNHLY, CDR2 FYNNEI. The CDR3 sequence: CASSIPLRQGIDEQYF. For the CDR3, the DNA is TGTGCCAGCAGTATCCCCCTGAGACAGGGAATTGACGAGCAGTACTTC.

V gene TRBV7-2 combines with J gene TRBJ2-6; unclear D gene. Germline V gene data show CDR1 as SGHTA and CDR2 as FQGNSA. V was trimmed by 1 base and J by 0 bases, leaving 10 bases between them. The CDR3 sequence is 17 residues long. CDR3 in DNA: TGTGCCAGCAGCTTAGTTGTGGGCCTCTCTGGGGCCAACGTCCTGACTTTC. Translating it yields CASSLVVGLSGANVLTF.

The table lists this clone with a count of one. The CDR3 loop is CASSDWSRSGGYTF. The CDR3 DNA sequence: TGTGCCAGCAGTGATTGGAGCCGATCGGGGGGCTACACCTTC. The rearrangement links TRBV6-1 to TRBJ1-2, with D unclear. V lost 3 bases and J 8 bases, leaving 16 bases between the germline ends. The CDR3 has 14 amino acids. Germline CDR1 reads MNHNS; CDR2 reads SASEGT.

The chain combines TRBV9 with TRBJ1-6, with unresolved D. With 3 bases removed from V and 9 bases from J, the gap between germline ends came to 10 bases. The germline gives CDR1 SGDLS, CDR2 YYNGEE. This CDR3 spans 13 amino acids. The CDR3 loop is CASSGTRGSPLHF. Here the CDR3 DNA reads TGTGCCAGCAGCGGGACTAGAGGTTCACCCCTCCACTTT.

About this clone itself: The junction does not match germline at one end; this may be a read error. V usage is TRBV11-3 and J usage is TRBJ2-1, with a weak D call TRBD1 (5 bases). This CDR3 comprises 14 residues. CDR1 is SGHNT and CDR2 is YENEEA in the germline V gene. The CDR3: CASSLDPTDKEQFF. CDR3 DNA sequence: TGTGCCAGCAGCTTGGACCCGACAGACAAAGAGCAGTTCTTC. Full variable domain (rest looked up from reference TRBV11-3 and TRBJ2-1): EAGVVQSPRYKIIEKKQPVAFWCNPISGHNTLYWYLQNLGQGPELLIRYENEEAVDDSQLPKDRFSAERLKGVDSTLKIQPAELGDSAVYLCASSLDPTDKEQFFGPGTRLTVL.

V and J are TRBV5-1 and TRBJ2-5, with D possibly matching TRBD1 (6 bases). The germline CDR1 and CDR2 sequences are SGHRS and YFSETQ. CDR3 length: 14 residues. Between the trimmed V and J ends, which lost 0 bases and 3 bases, there was a span of 9 bases. The CDR3 region has the DNA TGCGCCAGCAGCTTGGCAGGGACAAAAGAGACCCAGTACTTC. Translating it yields CASSLAGTKETQYF.